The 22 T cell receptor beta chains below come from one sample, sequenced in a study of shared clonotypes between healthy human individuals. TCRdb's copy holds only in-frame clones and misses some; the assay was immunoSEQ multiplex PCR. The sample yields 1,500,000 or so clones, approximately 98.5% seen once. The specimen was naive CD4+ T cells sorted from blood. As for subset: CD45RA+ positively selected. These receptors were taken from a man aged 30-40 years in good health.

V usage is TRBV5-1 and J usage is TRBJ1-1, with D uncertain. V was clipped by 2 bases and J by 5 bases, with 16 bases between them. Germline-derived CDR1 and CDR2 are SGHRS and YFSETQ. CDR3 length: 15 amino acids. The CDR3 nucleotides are TGCGCCAGCAGCTTACTGACGGCAGTCGGAACTGAAGCTTTCTTT. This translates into CASSLLTAVGTEAFF.

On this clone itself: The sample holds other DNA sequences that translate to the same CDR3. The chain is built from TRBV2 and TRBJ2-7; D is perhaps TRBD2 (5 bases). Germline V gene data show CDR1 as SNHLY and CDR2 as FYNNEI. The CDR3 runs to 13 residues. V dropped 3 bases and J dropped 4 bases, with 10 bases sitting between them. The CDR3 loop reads CASSDRGWYEQYF. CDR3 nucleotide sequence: TGTGCCAGCAGTGACCGGGGTTGGTACGAGCAGTACTTC.

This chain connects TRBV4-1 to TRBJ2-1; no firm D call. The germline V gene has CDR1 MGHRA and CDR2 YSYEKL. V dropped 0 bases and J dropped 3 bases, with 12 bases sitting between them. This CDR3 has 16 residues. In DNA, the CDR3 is TGCGCCAGCAGCCAAGAAGGTAGACTCTTCTACAATGAGCAGTTCTTC. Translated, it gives CASSQEGRLFYNEQFF.

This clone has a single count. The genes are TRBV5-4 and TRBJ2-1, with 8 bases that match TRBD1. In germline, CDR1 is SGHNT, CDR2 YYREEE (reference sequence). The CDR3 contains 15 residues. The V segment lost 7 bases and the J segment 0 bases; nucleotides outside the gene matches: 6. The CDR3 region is CASVDRGSSYNEQFF. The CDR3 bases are TGTGCCAGCGTTGACAGGGGAAGCTCCTACAATGAGCAGTTCTTC.

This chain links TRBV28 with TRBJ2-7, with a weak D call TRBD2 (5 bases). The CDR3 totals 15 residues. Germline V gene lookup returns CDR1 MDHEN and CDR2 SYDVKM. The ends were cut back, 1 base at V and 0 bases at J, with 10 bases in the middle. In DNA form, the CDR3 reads TGTGCCAGCAGTTTATTGAGGGAAAGCTCCTACGAGCAGTACTTC. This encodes CASSLLRESSYEQYF.

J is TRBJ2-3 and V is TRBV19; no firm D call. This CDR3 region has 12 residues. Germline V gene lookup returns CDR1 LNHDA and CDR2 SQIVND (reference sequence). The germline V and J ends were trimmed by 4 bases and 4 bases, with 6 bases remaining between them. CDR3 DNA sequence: TGTGCCAGTAGTACTCAGGCAGATACGCAGTATTTT. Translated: CASSTQADTQYF.

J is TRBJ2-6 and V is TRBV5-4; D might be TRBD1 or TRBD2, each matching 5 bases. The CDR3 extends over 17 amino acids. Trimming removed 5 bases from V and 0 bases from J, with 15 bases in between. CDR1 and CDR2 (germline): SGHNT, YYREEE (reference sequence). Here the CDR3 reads CASRSGTGASGANVLTF. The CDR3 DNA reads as TGTGCCAGCAGGTCCGGGACCGGGGCCTCTGGGGCCAACGTCCTGACTTTC. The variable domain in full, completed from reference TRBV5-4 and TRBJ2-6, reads ETGVTQSPTHLIKTRGQQVTLRCSSQSGHNTVSWYQQALGQGPQFIFQYYREEENGRGNFPPRFSGLQFPNYSSELNVNALELDDSALYLCASRSGTGASGANVLTFGAGSRLTVL.

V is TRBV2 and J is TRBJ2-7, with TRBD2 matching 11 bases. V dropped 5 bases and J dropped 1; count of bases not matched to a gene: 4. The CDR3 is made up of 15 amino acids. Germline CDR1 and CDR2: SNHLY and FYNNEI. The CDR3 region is CASSPGTSGSYEQYF. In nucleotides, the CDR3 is TGTGCCAGCAGTCCAGGGACTAGCGGTTCCTACGAGCAGTACTTC.

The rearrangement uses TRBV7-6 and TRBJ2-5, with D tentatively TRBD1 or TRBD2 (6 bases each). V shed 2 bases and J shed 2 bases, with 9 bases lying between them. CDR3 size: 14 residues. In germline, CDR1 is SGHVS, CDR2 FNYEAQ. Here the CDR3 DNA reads TGTGCCAGCAGCTTACTAGGGGGGCAAGAGACCCAGTACTTC. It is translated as CASSLLGGQETQYF.

The CDR3: CASRDQGADTEAFF. The DNA of the CDR3 is TGCGCCAGCAGAGATCAGGGGGCGGACACTGAAGCTTTCTTT. The V gene is TRBV5-1, the J gene TRBJ1-1; TRBD1 matches at 8 bases. Germline V gene lookup returns CDR1 SGHRS and CDR2 YFSETQ. This CDR3 is 14 amino acids long. J gave up 3 bases and V 5 bases, and 6 bases lay outside the gene matches.

This CDR3 is CASSFQGYGNTIYF. DNA of the CDR3: TGTGCCAGCAGTTTTCAGGGATACGGAAACACCATATATTTT. The chain recombines TRBV28 with TRBJ1-3; D might be TRBD1 (5 bases). The CDR3 totals 14 residues. V lost 3 bases, J lost 4 bases, and 10 bases lay in between. CDR1 and CDR2 from the germline V gene are MDHEN and SYDVKM.

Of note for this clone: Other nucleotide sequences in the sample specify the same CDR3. The CDR3 DNA is TGCGCCAGCAGCTTGACCGGAACCGGGGAGCTGTTTTTT. Protein product: CASSLTGTGELFF. V is TRBV5-1 and J is TRBJ2-2; no firm D call. V was trimmed by 1 base and J by 5 bases, leaving 6 bases between them. Germline CDR1 is SGHRS and CDR2 is YFSETQ. The CDR3 runs 13 residues.

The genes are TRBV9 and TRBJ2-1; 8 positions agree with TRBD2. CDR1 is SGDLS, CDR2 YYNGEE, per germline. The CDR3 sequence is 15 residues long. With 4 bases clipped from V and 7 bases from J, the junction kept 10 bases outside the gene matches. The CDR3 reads CASSSTTSARNEQFF. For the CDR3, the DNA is TGTGCCAGCAGCTCTACGACTAGCGCTCGAAATGAGCAGTTCTTC.

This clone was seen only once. The CDR3 here is CASSLGWSSTDTQYF. CDR3 DNA: TGTGCCAGCAGCTTAGGATGGTCTAGCACAGATACGCAGTATTTT. The J gene is TRBJ2-3, the V gene TRBV7-8; D is unclear. This CDR3 region has 15 residues. CDR1 is SGHVS, CDR2 FQNEAQ, per germline. Trimming stripped 1 base from V and 0 bases from J, with 8 bases between.

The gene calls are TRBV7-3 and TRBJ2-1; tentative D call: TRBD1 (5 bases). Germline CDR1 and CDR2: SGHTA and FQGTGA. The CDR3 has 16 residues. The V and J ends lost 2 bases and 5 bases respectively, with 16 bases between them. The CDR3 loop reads CASSLLGAGRHNEQFF. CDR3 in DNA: TGTGCCAGCAGCTTACTAGGGGCAGGCCGTCACAATGAGCAGTTCTTC.

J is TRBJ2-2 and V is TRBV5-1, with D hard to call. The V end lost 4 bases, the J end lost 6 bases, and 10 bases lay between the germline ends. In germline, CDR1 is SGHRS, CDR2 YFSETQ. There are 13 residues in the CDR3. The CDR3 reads CASSPDGAGELFF. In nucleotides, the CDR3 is TGCGCCAGCAGCCCGGATGGAGCCGGGGAGCTGTTTTTT. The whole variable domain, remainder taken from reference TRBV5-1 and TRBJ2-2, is KAGVTQTPRYLIKTRGQQVTLSCSPISGHRSVSWYQQTPGQGLQFLFEYFSETQRNKGNFPGRFSGRQFSNSRSEMNVSTLELGDSALYLCASSPDGAGELFFGEGSRLTVL.

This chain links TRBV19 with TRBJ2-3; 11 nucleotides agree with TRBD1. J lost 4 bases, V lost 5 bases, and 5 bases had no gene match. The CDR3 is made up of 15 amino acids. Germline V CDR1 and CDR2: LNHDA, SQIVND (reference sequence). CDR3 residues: CASSGWTGGADTQYF. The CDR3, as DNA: TGTGCCAGTAGTGGATGGACAGGGGGCGCAGATACGCAGTATTTT.

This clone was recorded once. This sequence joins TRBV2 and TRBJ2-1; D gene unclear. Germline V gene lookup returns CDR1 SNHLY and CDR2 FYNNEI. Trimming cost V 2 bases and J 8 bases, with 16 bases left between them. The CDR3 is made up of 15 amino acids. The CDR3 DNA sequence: TGTGCCAGCAGTGAAAGAGGTTCCGCTTACGATGAGCAGTTCTTC. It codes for CASSERGSAYDEQFF.

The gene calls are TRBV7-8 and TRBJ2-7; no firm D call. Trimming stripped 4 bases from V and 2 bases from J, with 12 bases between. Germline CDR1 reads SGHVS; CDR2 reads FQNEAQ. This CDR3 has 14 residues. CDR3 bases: TGTGCCAGCAGCTGGTTATTAGAGGCCTACGAGCAGTACTTC. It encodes CASSWLLEAYEQYF.

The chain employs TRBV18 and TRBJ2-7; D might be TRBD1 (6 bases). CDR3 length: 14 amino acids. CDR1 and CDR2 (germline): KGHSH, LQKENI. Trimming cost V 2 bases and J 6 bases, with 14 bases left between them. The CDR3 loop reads CASSPKTGTSEQYF. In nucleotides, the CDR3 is TGTGCCAGCTCACCAAAGACAGGAACCAGCGAGCAGTACTTC. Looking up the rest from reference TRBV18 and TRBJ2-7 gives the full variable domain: NAGVMQNPRHLVRRRGQEARLRCSPMKGHSHVYWYRQLPEEGLKFMVYLQKENIIDESGMPKERFSAEFPKEGPSILRIQQVVRGDSAAYFCASSPKTGTSEQYFGPGTRLTVT.

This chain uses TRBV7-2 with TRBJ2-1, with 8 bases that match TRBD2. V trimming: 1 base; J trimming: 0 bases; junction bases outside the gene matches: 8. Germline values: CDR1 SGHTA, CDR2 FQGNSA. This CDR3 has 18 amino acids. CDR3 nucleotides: TGTGCCAGCAGCTTAGTAAGCGGGAGTTCTTTCTCCTACAATGAGCAGTTCTTC. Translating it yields CASSLVSGSSFSYNEQFF.

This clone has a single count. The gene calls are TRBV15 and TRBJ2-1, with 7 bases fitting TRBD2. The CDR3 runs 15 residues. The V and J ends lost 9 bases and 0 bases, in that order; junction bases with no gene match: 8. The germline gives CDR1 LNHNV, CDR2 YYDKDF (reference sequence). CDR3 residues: CATGKRDGSYNEQFF. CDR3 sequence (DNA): TGTGCCACAGGAAAGCGGGACGGCTCCTACAATGAGCAGTTCTTC.